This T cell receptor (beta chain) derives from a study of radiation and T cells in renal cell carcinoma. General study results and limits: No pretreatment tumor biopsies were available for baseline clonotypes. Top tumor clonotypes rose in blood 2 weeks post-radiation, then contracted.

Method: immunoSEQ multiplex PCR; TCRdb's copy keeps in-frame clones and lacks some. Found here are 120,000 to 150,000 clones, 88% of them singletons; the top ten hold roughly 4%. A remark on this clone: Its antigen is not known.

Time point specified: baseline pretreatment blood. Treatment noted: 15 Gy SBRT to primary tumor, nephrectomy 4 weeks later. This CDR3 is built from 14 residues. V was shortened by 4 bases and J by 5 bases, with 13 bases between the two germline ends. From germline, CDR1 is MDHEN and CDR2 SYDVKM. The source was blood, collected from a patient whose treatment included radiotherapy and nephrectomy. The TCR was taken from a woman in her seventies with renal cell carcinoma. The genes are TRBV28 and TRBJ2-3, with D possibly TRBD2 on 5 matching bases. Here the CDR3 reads CASSSPGSRDTQYF. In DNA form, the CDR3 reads TGTGCCAGCAGTTCCCCTGGGAGCCGAGATACGCAGTATTTT. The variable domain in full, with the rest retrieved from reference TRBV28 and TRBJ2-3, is DVKVTQSSRYLVKRTGEKVFLECVQDMDHENMFWYRQDPGLGLRLIYFSYDVKMKEKGDIPEGYSVSREKKERFSLILESASTNQTSMYLCASSSPGSRDTQYFGPGTRLTVL.